This passage covers 14 T cell receptor beta chains from one sample sequenced in a study of preoperative IRX-2 immunotherapy in early breast cancer. Sequencing was performed with immunoSEQ multiplex PCR; in TCRdb, only in-frame clones are kept and a portion is missing. The top ten hold roughly 1.4% of the sample, which has over 20,000 clones, over 75% seen once. Treatment specified: preoperative locoregional IRX-2 cytokine immunotherapy. Sequenced material: lymph node tissue, taken after IRX-2 immunotherapy. The receptors come from a human donor with breast cancer.

The rearrangement joins TRBV1 to TRBJ2-7; the D call TRBD1 from the table was never checked on the DNA. TRBV1 is termed a pseudogene. CDR3 size: 14 residues. The CDR3 DNA is TGCGCCAGCAGCCAAGGCACAGGGCCCTACGAGCAGTACTTC. Amino acid sequence: CASSQGTGPYEQYF.

Worth noting for this clone: The junction departs from the called germline gene at one end, perhaps through a read error. The rearrangement uses TRBV6-8 and TRBJ1-2; D might be TRBD1 (5 bases). Looked up from germline, CDR1 is MNHGY and CDR2 is SAAAGT. This CDR3 is built from 14 residues. The CDR3 protein is CASSDSGGIDGYTF. CDR3 coding DNA: TGTGCCAGCAGTGACTCTGGGGGAATCGATGGCTACACCTTC.

V is TRBV6-7 and J is TRBJ2-1; D ambiguous. TRBV6-7 is assigned to the ORF class and has an uncertain function. The CDR3 covers 15 residues. V shed 0 bases and J shed 6 bases, with 12 bases lying between them. In DNA, the CDR3 is TGTGCCAGCAGTTACTCGATCTCGGTGCGCAATGAGCAGTTCTTC. Residues: CASSYSISVRNEQFF.

The rearrangement joins TRBV6-8 to TRBJ2-1; D might be TRBD2 (5 bases). Trimming took off 5 bases at V and 9 bases at J, with 20 bases between the two ends. The germline V gene has CDR1 MNHGY and CDR2 SAAAGT. There are 15 residues in the CDR3. This chain's CDR3 is CASSLWGTRDSEQFF. CDR3 sequence (DNA): TGTGCCAGCAGTCTTTGGGGAACTCGGGATAGTGAGCAGTTCTTC.

This clone was found once. This chain joins TRBV15 and TRBJ2-1; 10 bases are a match to TRBD1. This CDR3 has 17 residues. The germline CDR1 and CDR2 sequences are LNHNV and YYDKDF (reference sequence). J was trimmed by 3 bases and V by 4 bases; bases with no gene match: 9. The CDR3 region has the DNA TGTGCCACCAGCAAAGAAGGAGGGACAGGGGTCTACAATGAGCAGTTCTTC. Translation: CATSKEGGTGVYNEQFF.

The rearrangement joins TRBV6-8 to TRBJ2-3; tentatively, D is TRBD1 (7 bases). The CDR3 is made up of 14 amino acids. Germline values: CDR1 MNHGY, CDR2 SAAAGT. Trimming took off 8 bases at V and 3 bases at J, with 15 bases between the two ends. The CDR3 sequence is CASGTRRGTDTQYF. CDR3 nucleotides: TGTGCCAGCGGGACTCGCAGGGGGACAGATACGCAGTATTTT.

The chain links TRBV18 to TRBJ2-1, with 16 positions matching TRBD2. CDR1 is KGHSH and CDR2 is LQKENI in the germline V gene. This CDR3 comprises 17 residues. The V segment lost 5 bases and the J segment 5 bases; nucleotides outside the gene matches: 6. The CDR3 is CASSTGLAGGPHNEQFF. The CDR3 region has the DNA TGTGCCAGCTCAACGGGACTAGCGGGGGGGCCCCACAATGAGCAGTTCTTC.

The rearrangement links TRBV6-8 to TRBJ2-5; possibly TRBD1 for D (5 bases). The CDR3 loop spans 14 amino acids. Trimming removed 0 bases from V and 5 bases from J, with 10 bases in between. Germline values: CDR1 MNHGY, CDR2 SAAAGT. The CDR3 coding sequence is TGTGCCAGCAGTTACTCGGCAGGGTGGGAGACCCAGTACTTC. Its protein product is CASSYSAGWETQYF.

For the CDR3, the DNA is TGTGCCAGCCTGCCTGGACTAGCGGGGGGTACTGAGCAGTTCTTC. Its translation: CASLPGLAGGTEQFF. The chain employs TRBV6-7 and TRBJ2-1, with 14 bases identical to TRBD2. TRBV6-7 counts as an open reading frame of uncertain function. Losses at the gene ends were 8 bases for V and 9 bases for J; bases not matched to a gene: 9. The CDR3 has 15 residues.

V usage is TRBV11-3 and J usage is TRBJ2-5, with 11 bases that match TRBD2. This CDR3 has 15 residues. The germline V gene has CDR1 SGHNT and CDR2 YENEEA. The V gene end was trimmed by 5 bases and the J gene end by 5 bases; junction bases not matched to a gene: 7. The CDR3 DNA reads as TGTGCCAGCAGCCCCACTAGCGGGGGTTATGAGACCCAGTACTTC. This encodes CASSPTSGGYETQYF.

This clone was counted once. The CDR3 region has the DNA TGCAGCGTTGGGGTGTGGGGGGCCCAAGAGACCCAGTACTTC. It is translated as CSVGVWGAQETQYF. This chain joins TRBV29-1 and TRBJ2-5; D may be TRBD1 or TRBD2 (6 bases each). Looked up from germline, CDR1 is SQVTM and CDR2 is ANQGSEA. CDR3 length equals 14 residues. V dropped 4 bases and J dropped 1 base, with 13 bases sitting between them.

The rearrangement uses TRBV18 and TRBJ1-1, with 8 bases that match TRBD1. Germline-derived CDR1 and CDR2 are KGHSH and LQKENI. The CDR3 sequence is 16 residues long. Germline trimming cut 5 bases from V and 3 bases from J; bases unmatched to any gene: 11. The CDR3 region has the DNA TGTGCCAGCTCATTAATACAGGGGGTATTAGACACTGAAGCTTTCTTT. Its translation: CASSLIQGVLDTEAFF.

The chain employs TRBV25-1 and TRBJ1-3; D is unclear. Germline CDR1 MGHDK, CDR2 SYGVNS. This CDR3 contains 13 residues. Trimming cost V 4 bases and J 2 bases, with 6 bases left between them. The chain's CDR3 is CASSGATGNTIYF. CDR3 nucleotide sequence: TGTGCCAGCAGTGGAGCAACTGGAAACACCATATATTTT.

The V and J genes are TRBV6-8 and TRBJ1-2, with TRBD1 matching 7 bases. CDR1 MNHGY and CDR2 SAAAGT come from the germline V gene. Unmatched junction bases numbered 5, after V lost 0 bases and J lost 4 bases. The CDR3 extends over 15 amino acids. The CDR3 here is CASSYSIGGVYGYTF. The CDR3 DNA follows: TGTGCCAGCAGTTACTCGATAGGGGGCGTCTATGGCTACACCTTC.